This TCR beta chain was profiled in a study of cytomegalovirus exposure and HLA in healthy donors. Study-wide findings and caveats: The authors judged a highly shared variant cluster likely a sequencing artifact. In most subjects, TCR beta sequences reportedly gave accurate predictions of HLA-A and HLA-B alleles.

In the PCR, 60 Vbeta and 13 Jbeta primers were used. The method was immunoSEQ multiplex PCR; TCRdb's version includes in-frame clones alone and lacks a portion of them. The top ten clones hold less than 2.5% of a sample with around 150,000 clones, about 61% of them seen once. This clone occurred a few times. The antigen is unknown. Distinct nucleotide sequences in the sample also encode this CDR3. The CDR3 length is 15 residues. Between the trimmed V and J ends, which lost 0 bases and 1 base, there was a span of 10 bases. The germline V gene encodes CDR1 SGHDT and CDR2 YYEEEE. Sequencing input: PBMCs. The chain recombines TRBV5-6 with TRBJ1-1; D not resolved. This receptor was obtained from a woman aged 40-49 years in good health and CMV-seronegative. The CDR3 protein is CASSLGTGTNTEAFF. The CDR3 DNA is TGTGCCAGCAGCTTGGGTACGGGAACGAACACTGAAGCTTTCTTT.